This TCR beta chain was captured in a study of cytotoxic CD8 clonotypes in ibrutinib-treated CLL. Background on the study: Across samples, productive templates numbered 200,000 to 300,000 and productive rearrangements reached roughly 98,000 on average. Study-level results: A difference in sampling times existed between sustained-remission and progressing patients. With treatment, public clonotypes, which were uncommon, either contracted or remained stable. Ibrutinib response saw clonality rise, and progression saw it return toward baseline.

Regarding this clone: Its antigen remains unidentified.

CDR1 is SGDLS and CDR2 is YYNGEE in the germline V gene. With V trimmed by 3 bases and J by 13 bases, 13 bases remained unmatched. This CDR3 has 16 residues. Generated by immunoSEQ multiplex PCR, the TCRdb table keeps only in-frame clones and is missing some. The sample consists of about 22,000 clones, 75% of them appearing once. The chain is built from TRBV9 and TRBJ2-1; TRBD2 matches at 13 bases. The source was PBMCs, collected before ibrutinib treatment. The clonotype was recovered from a human donor with chronic lymphocytic leukemia. The CDR3 region is CASSAQTSGGAKDQFF. The CDR3 coding sequence is TGTGCCAGCAGCGCCCAAACTAGCGGGGGGGCAAAGGATCAGTTCTTC.